The clone carrying this T cell receptor beta chain has just one count. These data come from a study of OX40 agonist ivuxolimab in advanced cancers. Study overall: Given to patients was ivuxolimab, an agonistic anti-OX40 (CD134) antibody. The dose-escalation cohort had hepatocellular carcinoma, melanoma, renal cell or head and neck cancer.

Germline assignment: CDR1 KGHSY and CDR2 FQNENV. The CDR3 has 16 amino acids. The V gene end was trimmed by 3 bases and the J gene end by 4 bases; junction bases not matched to a gene: 7. Only in-frame clones appear in the TCRdb table, and some are missing; sequencing was by immunoSEQ multiplex PCR. In the table there are roughly 41,000 clones, approximately 90% of which are singletons. The V and J genes are TRBV16 and TRBJ1-2, with TRBD1 identical over 11 bases. The sequencing used CD4+ or CD8+ T cells sorted from blood, collected in a trial of the OX40 agonist ivuxolimab. The sequence was collected from an adult with an advanced solid tumor such as melanoma, head and neck, liver or kidney cancer. CDR3 sequence (DNA): TGTGCCAGCAGCCAGCAGCACGGGACAGGGGGCTATGGCTACACCTTC. Protein: CASSQQHGTGGYGYTF. Full variable domain (missing parts from reference TRBV16 and TRBJ1-2): GEEVAQTPKHLVRGEGQKAKLYCAPIKGHSYVFWYQQVLKNEFKFLISFQNENVFDETGMPKERFSAKCLPNSPCSLEIQATKLEDSAVYFCASSQQHGTGGYGYTFGSGTRLTVV.